These T cell receptor beta chains were read from a single sample in a study of shared clonotypes between healthy human individuals. The protocol was immunoSEQ multiplex PCR, while the TCRdb copy is restricted to in-frame clones and leaves out a portion. The data contain 2,500,000 or so clones, 93% of them singletons. Sequenced sample: naive CD4+ T cells from PBMCs. These receptors originate from a man aged 18 to 29 in good health. Some clones in this sample may be carry-over from other donors' samples. The CDR3 runs from the conserved cysteine through the conserved F or W. D genes are given only for firm matches. Some rows mark clone size as missing; the rest say once, few, many or name a class of expanded clone.

D gene: -
J gene: TRBJ2-7
clone size: -
V gene: TRBV28
CDR3 protein: CASSWPGQIYEQYF
CDR3 DNA: TGTGCCAGCAGTTGGCCCGGACAGATTTACGAGCAGTACTTC

D gene: -
J gene: TRBJ2-1
clone size: -
V gene: TRBV10-3
CDR3 protein: CAISEIAYNEQFF
CDR3 DNA: TGTGCCATCAGTGAAATAGCTTACAATGAGCAGTTCTTC

D gene: -
J gene: TRBJ2-5
clone size: -
V gene: TRBV9
CDR3 protein: CASTPSVGVPKTQYF
CDR3 DNA: TGTGCCAGCACCCCCAGCGTAGGGGTCCCAAAGACCCAGTACTTC

D gene: TRBD1
J gene: TRBJ1-5
clone size: -
V gene: TRBV2
CDR3 protein: CASSTGDSANQPQHF
CDR3 DNA: TGTGCCAGCAGCACAGGGGACTCGGCCAATCAGCCCCAGCATTTT

D gene: TRBD2
J gene: TRBJ2-7
clone size: -
V gene: TRBV28
CDR3 protein: CASSPSGLAGGYEQYF
CDR3 DNA: TGTGCCAGCAGTCCCTCGGGACTAGCGGGAGGTTACGAGCAGTACTTC

D gene: TRBD1
J gene: TRBJ1-1
clone size: -
V gene: TRBV6-5
CDR3 protein: CASSGQGAMNTEAFF
CDR3 DNA: TGTGCCAGCAGTGGACAGGGGGCTATGAACACTGAAGCTTTCTTT

D gene: -
J gene: TRBJ1-4
clone size: -
V gene: TRBV6-7
CDR3 protein: CASSSRPTNEKLFF
CDR3 DNA: TGTGCCAGCAGCTCAAGGCCCACTAATGAAAAACTGTTTTTT

D gene: -
J gene: TRBJ2-2
clone size: -
V gene: TRBV5-1
CDR3 protein: CASSMGANTGELFF
CDR3 DNA: TGCGCCAGCAGCATGGGAGCGAACACCGGGGAGCTGTTTTTT

D gene: -
J gene: TRBJ1-1
clone size: -
V gene: TRBV6-1
CDR3 protein: CASSQGSDTEAFF
CDR3 DNA: TGTGCCAGCAGTCAGGGTAGCGACACTGAAGCTTTCTTT

D gene: -
J gene: TRBJ2-3
clone size: -
V gene: TRBV14
CDR3 protein: CASSQATGGNTQYF
CDR3 DNA: TGTGCCAGCAGCCAAGCCACGGGGGGCAATACGCAGTATTTT

D gene: -
J gene: TRBJ2-4
clone size: -
V gene: TRBV28
CDR3 protein: CASSRDIQYF
CDR3 DNA: TGTGCCAGCAGTAGGGACATTCAGTACTTC

D gene: -
J gene: TRBJ1-2
clone size: -
V gene: TRBV18
CDR3 protein: CASSPTAQESNYGYTF
CDR3 DNA: TGTGCCAGCTCACCCACTGCACAGGAATCTAACTATGGCTACACCTTC

D gene: -
J gene: TRBJ1-2
clone size: -
V gene: TRBV7-9
CDR3 protein: CASSWEKGGYTF
CDR3 DNA: TGTGCCAGCAGCTGGGAGAAGGGTGGCTACACCTTC

D gene: -
J gene: TRBJ2-2
clone size: -
V gene: TRBV28
CDR3 protein: CASSLRSASMRELFF
CDR3 DNA: TGTGCCAGCAGTTTAAGATCGGCCTCAATGAGGGAGCTGTTTTTT

D gene: TRBD1
J gene: TRBJ2-7
clone size: -
V gene: TRBV29-1
CDR3 protein: CSAYRGNEQYF
CDR3 DNA: TGCAGCGCATACAGGGGCAACGAGCAGTACTTC

D gene: -
J gene: TRBJ2-7
clone size: -
V gene: TRBV6-5
CDR3 protein: CASPKGGREAYEQYF
CDR3 DNA: TGTGCCAGCCCAAAAGGGGGAAGAGAGGCCTACGAGCAGTACTTC

D gene: TRBD1
J gene: TRBJ2-2
clone size: -
V gene: TRBV11-2
CDR3 protein: CASSLGHRGPGELFF
CDR3 DNA: TGTGCCAGCAGCTTAGGGCACAGGGGGCCCGGGGAGCTGTTTTTT

D gene: TRBD1
J gene: TRBJ2-7
clone size: -
V gene: TRBV7-2
CDR3 protein: CASSPLIRGREQYF
CDR3 DNA: TGTGCCAGCAGCCCGTTGATCAGGGGGCGCGAGCAGTACTTC

D gene: -
J gene: TRBJ2-1
clone size: -
V gene: TRBV6-1
CDR3 protein: CASSKTRQKGEQFF
CDR3 DNA: TGTGCCAGCAGTAAAACAAGACAAAAGGGTGAGCAGTTCTTC

D gene: -
J gene: TRBJ1-5
clone size: -
V gene: TRBV25-1
CDR3 protein: CASSEAKDGDSNQPQHF
CDR3 DNA: TGTGCCAGCAGTGAAGCCAAGGACGGGGATAGCAATCAGCCCCAGCATTTT

D gene: -
J gene: TRBJ1-1
clone size: -
V gene: TRBV18
CDR3 protein: CASSPPEGPIRNTEAFF
CDR3 DNA: TGTGCCAGCTCACCACCAGAAGGACCGATACGGAACACTGAAGCTTTCTTT

D gene: -
J gene: TRBJ2-4
clone size: -
V gene: TRBV5-1
CDR3 protein: CASSPLTGLAKNIQYF
CDR3 DNA: TGCGCCAGCAGCCCGTTGACAGGTCTAGCCAAAAACATTCAGTACTTC

D gene: TRBD2
J gene: TRBJ2-7
clone size: -
V gene: TRBV18
CDR3 protein: CASSPAGVETYEQYF
CDR3 DNA: TGTGCCAGCTCACCCGCGGGGGTAGAGACCTACGAGCAGTACTTC

D gene: TRBD1
J gene: TRBJ1-2
clone size: once
V gene: TRBV28
CDR3 protein: CASRPGGQQPYGYTF
CDR3 DNA: TGTGCCAGCAGGCCTGGGGGACAGCAACCCTATGGCTACACCTTC